This T cell receptor beta chain originates from a study of T cell repertoires in cytomegalovirus infection. Whole-study context: CMV epitopes used comprised recently identified HLA-C-restricted ones and well-studied HLA-B-restricted ones. General study findings and limits: Clonotypes of TCR beta that were HLA-C-restricted and CMV-specific dominated the ex vivo response. Of the TCR beta families, the public ones yielded a cumulative frequency that identified carriers of CMV plus the relevant HLA.

This clonotype turned up a few times. The antigen remains unidentified. The CDR3 spans 15 residues. CDR1 is MGHDK, CDR2 SYGVNS, per germline. V lost 0 bases and J lost 0, with 7 bases in between. TCRdb used MiXCR to reprocess the reads, holding one entry per CDR3 protein. The sample lists about 69,000 distinct CDR3 sequences; roughly 28% were seen once. The material sequenced was CD8+ T cells from cultured PBMCs, taken from culture after CMV antigen stimulation. The TCR comes from a human donor in good health (CMV status not recorded). Some clones in this sample may be carry-over from other donors' samples. The chain couples TRBV25-1 to TRBJ2-3; tentative D call: TRBD2 (6 bases). In DNA, the CDR3 is TGTGCCAGCAGTGAATATGGGGGGAGCACAGATACGCAGTATTTT. Translating gives CASSEYGGSTDTQYF.